This entry lists 10 T cell receptor beta chains sequenced from one sample in a study of blood T cell repertoires in COVID-19. Produced via immunoSEQ multiplex PCR; TCRdb's table is partial and in-frame only. This table has approximately 300,000 clones, approximately 92% appearing once. The sequenced material came from peripheral blood. These receptors were collected from a young woman with COVID-19, enrolled during active disease.

This clone was recorded only once. V gene TRBV3-1 (or the pseudogene TRBV3-2) combines with J gene TRBJ1-2; 7 bases are shared with TRBD1. J lost 8 bases, V lost 2 bases, and 8 bases had no gene match. The V gene's germline CDR1 is LGHDT and CDR2 YNNKEL (reference sequence). This CDR3 region has 14 residues. This CDR3 is CASSQRGQPEGYTF. The DNA for the CDR3 is TGTGCCAGCAGCCAACGGGGACAGCCCGAAGGCTACACCTTC.

This chain joins TRBV6-6 and TRBJ2-1; TRBD1 matches 9 bases. The CDR3 runs 15 residues. Trimming at V came to 0 bases and at J to 10 bases, leaving 7 bases not matched to a gene. Germline V CDR1 and CDR2: MNHNY, SVGAGI (reference sequence). The CDR3 nucleotides read TGTGCCAGCAGTTACTCCGGGACAGGGTTAAGAGAGCAGTTCTTC. Protein sequence: CASSYSGTGLREQFF.

The chain joins TRBV7-9 to TRBJ1-2; D is unresolved. The germline V gene has CDR1 SEHNR and CDR2 FQNEAQ (reference sequence). V shed 5 bases and J shed 12 bases, with 13 bases lying between them. CDR3 length: 11 residues. The CDR3 sequence: CASSPGYAHTF. The CDR3 DNA follows: TGTGCCAGCAGCCCCGGTTATGCCCACACCTTC.

V gene TRBV5-1 combines with J gene TRBJ1-1; D gene unclear. Looked up from germline, CDR1 is SGHRS and CDR2 is YFSETQ. Deletions cut 2 bases from V and 1 base from J, with 6 bases between. This CDR3 comprises 13 residues. CDR3 DNA sequence: TGCGCCAGCAGCTTAACGGGGAACACTGAAGCTTTCTTT. Residues: CASSLTGNTEAFF.

The genes are TRBV3-1 (or the pseudogene TRBV3-2) and TRBJ2-2; D is possibly TRBD1 (6 bases). CDR1 LGHDT and CDR2 YNNKEL come from the germline V gene (reference sequence). The CDR3 extends over 14 amino acids. The ends were cut back, 4 bases at V and 3 bases at J, with 9 bases in the middle. The CDR3 protein is CASSPDRYTGELFF. The CDR3 DNA is TGTGCCAGCAGCCCTGACAGGTACACCGGGGAGCTGTTTTTT.

V usage is TRBV5-6 and J usage is TRBJ2-3; D might be TRBD2 (5 bases). Trimming stripped 4 bases from V and 2 bases from J, with 8 bases between. CDR1 is SGHDT, CDR2 YYEEEE, per germline. The CDR3 loop spans 13 amino acids. The CDR3 spells CASSPRVTDTQYF. Written as DNA, the CDR3 is TGTGCCAGCAGCCCGAGGGTCACAGATACGCAGTATTTT.

The V gene is TRBV19, the J gene TRBJ2-7; TRBD1 matches 8 bases. Germline values: CDR1 LNHDA, CDR2 SQIVND (reference sequence). The CDR3 loop spans 13 amino acids. Trimming removed 6 bases from V and 2 bases from J; junction bases left unmatched: 3. The CDR3 protein is CASRPGQAYEQYF. The CDR3 DNA sequence: TGTGCCAGTAGACCGGGACAGGCCTACGAGCAGTACTTC.

The chain combines TRBV18 with TRBJ2-7; 8 bases are a match to TRBD1. Per germline, CDR1 KGHSH and CDR2 LQKENI. The junction had 2 bases not matched to a gene; V was cut back by 3 bases and J by 1 base. The CDR3 is 14 amino acids. For the CDR3, the DNA is TGTGCCAGCTCACCGGACAGGGTATCCTACGAGCAGTACTTC. This codes for CASSPDRVSYEQYF.

This chain links TRBV11-2 with TRBJ2-7; TRBD1 matches at 7 bases. In germline, CDR1 is SGHAT, CDR2 FQNNGV. CDR3 size: 16 residues. J lost 6 bases, V lost 1 base, and 12 bases had no gene match. This chain's CDR3 is CASSLAQTGWRREQYF. CDR3 nucleotides: TGTGCCAGCAGCTTAGCCCAGACAGGGTGGCGGCGCGAGCAGTACTTC.

The chain combines TRBV29-1 with TRBJ1-4; D is uncertain. The CDR3 sequence is 11 residues long. V lost 7 bases, J lost 4 bases, and 7 bases lay in between. Germline V CDR1 and CDR2: SQVTM, ANQGSEA. The CDR3 loop is CSARSNEKLFF. DNA for the CDR3: TGCAGCGCCCGTAGTAATGAAAAACTGTTTTTT.